One and the same sample provided the 7 T cell receptor beta chains below, sequenced in a study of cytomegalovirus exposure and HLA in healthy donors. The PCR employed 60 Vbeta primers together with 13 Jbeta primers. Data came from immunoSEQ multiplex PCR; TCRdb stores just in-frame clones and leaves some out. This sample has 170,000 or so clones, with 80% to 90% found just once. Material: PBMCs. The origin of the receptors is a girl aged 5-17 years in good health and CMV-seropositive.

V is TRBV7-2 and J is TRBJ2-7, with 12 bases matching TRBD1. Germline CDR1 reads SGHTA; CDR2 reads FQGNSA. Trimming removed 4 bases from V and 5 bases from J; junction bases left unmatched: 6. The CDR3 consists of 15 residues. CDR3 DNA sequence: TGTGCCAGCAGCTCACGGGACAGGGGGCGGCACGAGCAGTACTTC. Its protein is CASSSRDRGRHEQYF. The full variable domain, rest sourced from reference TRBV7-2 and TRBJ2-7, is GAGVSQSPSNKVTEKGKDVELRCDPISGHTALYWYRQSLGQGLEFLIYFQGNSAPDKSGLPSDRFSAERTGGSVSTLTIQRTQQEDSAVYLCASSSRDRGRHEQYFGPGTRLTVT.

This chain joins TRBV7-9 and TRBJ1-6, with 8 bases fitting TRBD1. V trimming: 4 bases; J trimming: 8 bases; junction bases outside the gene matches: 7. The germline CDR1 and CDR2 sequences are SEHNR and FQNEAQ (reference sequence). The CDR3 length is 15 residues. The CDR3 DNA is TGTGCCAGCAGCTCACGGACAGGGAGCGATTCACCCCTCCACTTT. Translated: CASSSRTGSDSPLHF.

This clone was seen a single time. The CDR3 DNA reads TGTGCCAGCAGCTCAAACAAGAACACCGGGGAGCTGTTTTTT. Protein: CASSSNKNTGELFF. J is TRBJ2-2 and V is TRBV11-2; D not certain. V gave up 4 bases and J gave up 1 base, with 7 bases separating them. The germline V gene has CDR1 SGHAT and CDR2 FQNNGV. There are 14 residues in the CDR3.

V usage is TRBV10-2 and J usage is TRBJ1-1; possibly TRBD1 for D (6 bases). The CDR3 is made up of 16 amino acids. V lost 5 bases and J lost 1, with 17 bases in between. CDR1 is WSHSY, CDR2 SAAADI, per germline. CDR3 amino acids: CASSQPGDASNTEAFF. CDR3 DNA sequence: TGCGCCAGCAGTCAACCAGGGGACGCTTCGAACACTGAAGCTTTCTTT.

This chain links TRBV7-3 with TRBJ2-2; TRBD2 is a possible D gene (6 bases). This CDR3 contains 18 residues. V was trimmed by 3 bases and J by 0 bases, leaving 17 bases between them. Germline V lookup: CDR1 SGHTA, CDR2 FQGTGA. The CDR3 region has the DNA TGTGCCAGCAGCTTCTCCGGGACTCCTAATCCGAACACCGGGGAGCTGTTTTTT. Translating gives CASSFSGTPNPNTGELFF.

The sample holds one count of this clone. The chain has TRBV6-4 and TRBJ2-2; TRBD2 agrees at 9 bases. Per the germline V gene, CDR1 is MRHNA and CDR2 is SNTAGT. The CDR3 is 14 residues long. The V segment lost 9 bases and the J segment 1 base; nucleotides outside the gene matches: 3. In nucleotides, the CDR3 is TGTGCCAGTAGCGGGGGCCAGAACACCGGGGAGCTGTTTTTT. It yields the protein CASSGGQNTGELFF.

The rearrangement joins TRBV11-2 to TRBJ2-3, with D unresolved. The CDR3 is 12 amino acids. Germline V gene data show CDR1 as SGHAT and CDR2 as FQNNGV. Trimming left V 4 bases short and J 2 bases short, with 4 bases between. Written as DNA, the CDR3 is TGTGCCAGCAGCTACTACACAGATACGCAGTATTTT. It codes for CASSYYTDTQYF.